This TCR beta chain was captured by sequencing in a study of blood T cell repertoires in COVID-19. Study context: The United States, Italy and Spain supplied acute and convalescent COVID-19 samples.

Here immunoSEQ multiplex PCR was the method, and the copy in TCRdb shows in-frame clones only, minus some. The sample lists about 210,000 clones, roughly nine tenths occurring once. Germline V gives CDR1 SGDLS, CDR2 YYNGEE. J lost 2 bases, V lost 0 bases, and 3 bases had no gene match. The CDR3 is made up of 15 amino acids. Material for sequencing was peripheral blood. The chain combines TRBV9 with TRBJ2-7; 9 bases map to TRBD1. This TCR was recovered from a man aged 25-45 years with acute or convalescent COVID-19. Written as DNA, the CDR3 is TGTGCCAGCAGCGTAGGAGGGACAGGGCCCTACGAGCAGTACTTC. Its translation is CASSVGGTGPYEQYF.